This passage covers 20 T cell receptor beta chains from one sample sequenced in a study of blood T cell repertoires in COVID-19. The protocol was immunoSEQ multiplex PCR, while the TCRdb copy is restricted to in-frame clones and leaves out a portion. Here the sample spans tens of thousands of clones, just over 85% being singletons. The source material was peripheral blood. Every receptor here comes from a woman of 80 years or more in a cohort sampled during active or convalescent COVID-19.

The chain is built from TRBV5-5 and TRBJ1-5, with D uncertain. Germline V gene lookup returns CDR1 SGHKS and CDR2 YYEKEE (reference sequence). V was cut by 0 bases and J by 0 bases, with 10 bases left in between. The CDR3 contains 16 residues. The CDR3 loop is CASSLAGGSSNQPQHF. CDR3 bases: TGTGCCAGCAGCTTGGCCGGCGGCTCTAGCAATCAGCCCCAGCATTTT.

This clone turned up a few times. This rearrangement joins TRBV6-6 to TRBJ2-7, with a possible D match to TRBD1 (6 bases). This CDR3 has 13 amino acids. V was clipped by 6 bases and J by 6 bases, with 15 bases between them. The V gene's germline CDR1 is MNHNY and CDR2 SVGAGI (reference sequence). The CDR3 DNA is TGTGCCAGCAGCCCCTCCGGGACAACCGAGCAGTACTTC. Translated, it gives CASSPSGTTEQYF.

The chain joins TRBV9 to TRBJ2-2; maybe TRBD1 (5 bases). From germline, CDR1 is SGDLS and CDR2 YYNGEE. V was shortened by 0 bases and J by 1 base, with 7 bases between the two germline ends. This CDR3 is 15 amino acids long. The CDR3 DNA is TGTGCCAGCAGCGTAGGGACAAAGAACACCGGGGAGCTGTTTTTT. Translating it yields CASSVGTKNTGELFF. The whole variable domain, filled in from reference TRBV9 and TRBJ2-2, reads DSGVTQTPKHLITATGQRVTLRCSPRSGDLSVYWYQQSLDQGLQFLIQYYNGEERAKGNILERFSAQQFPDLHSELNLSSLELGDSALYFCASSVGTKNTGELFFGEGSRLTVL.

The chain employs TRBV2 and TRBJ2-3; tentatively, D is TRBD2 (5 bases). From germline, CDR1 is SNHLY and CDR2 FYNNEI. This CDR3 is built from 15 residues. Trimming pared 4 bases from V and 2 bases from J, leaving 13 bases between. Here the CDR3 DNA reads TGTGCCAGCAGTGTCTTAGCGTCGTTCACAGATACGCAGTATTTT. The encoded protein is CASSVLASFTDTQYF.

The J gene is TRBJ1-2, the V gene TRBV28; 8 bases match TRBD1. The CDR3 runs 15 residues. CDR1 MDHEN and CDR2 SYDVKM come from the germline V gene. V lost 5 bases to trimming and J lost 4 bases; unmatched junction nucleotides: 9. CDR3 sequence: CASSPRDRPIYGYTF. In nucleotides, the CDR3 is TGTGCCAGCAGTCCCCGGGACAGGCCGATCTATGGCTACACCTTC.

CDR3 amino acids: CASLWGVNTEAFF. The CDR3 nucleotides are TGTGCCAGCTTATGGGGGGTGAACACTGAAGCTTTCTTT. The genes are TRBV2 and TRBJ1-1; a possible D gene is TRBD1 (5 bases). The CDR3 consists of 13 residues. The V and J ends lost 8 bases and 0 bases respectively, with 10 bases between them. The V gene's germline CDR1 is SNHLY and CDR2 FYNNEI.

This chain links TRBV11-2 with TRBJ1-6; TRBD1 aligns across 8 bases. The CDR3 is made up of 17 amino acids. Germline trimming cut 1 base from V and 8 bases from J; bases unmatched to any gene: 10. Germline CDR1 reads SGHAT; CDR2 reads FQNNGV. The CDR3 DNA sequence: TGTGCCAGCAGCTTAGCTCCCCCCGGGACAGGCGATTCACCCCTCCACTTT. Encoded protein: CASSLAPPGTGDSPLHF. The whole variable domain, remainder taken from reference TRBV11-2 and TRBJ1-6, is EAGVAQSPRYKIIEKRQSVAFWCNPISGHATLYWYQQILGQGPKLLIQFQNNGVVDDSQLPKDRFSAERLKGVDSTLKIQPAKLEDSAVYLCASSLAPPGTGDSPLHFGNGTRLTVT.

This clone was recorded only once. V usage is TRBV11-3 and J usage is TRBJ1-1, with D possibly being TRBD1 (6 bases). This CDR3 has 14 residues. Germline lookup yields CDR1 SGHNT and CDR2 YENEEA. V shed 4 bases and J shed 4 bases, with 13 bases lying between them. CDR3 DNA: TGTGCCAGCAGCTCACAGGGAGTCATCACTGAAGCTTTCTTT. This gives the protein CASSSQGVITEAFF. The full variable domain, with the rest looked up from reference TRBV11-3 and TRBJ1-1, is EAGVVQSPRYKIIEKKQPVAFWCNPISGHNTLYWYLQNLGQGPELLIRYENEEAVDDSQLPKDRFSAERLKGVDSTLKIQPAELGDSAVYLCASSSQGVITEAFFGQGTRLTVV.

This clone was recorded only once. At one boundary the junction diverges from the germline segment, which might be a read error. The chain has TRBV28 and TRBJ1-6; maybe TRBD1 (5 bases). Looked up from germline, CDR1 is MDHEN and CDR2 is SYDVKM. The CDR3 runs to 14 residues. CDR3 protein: CASGLRQTNSPLHF. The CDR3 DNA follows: TGTGCCAGCGGTTTGAGACAGACTAATTCACCCCTCCACTTT.

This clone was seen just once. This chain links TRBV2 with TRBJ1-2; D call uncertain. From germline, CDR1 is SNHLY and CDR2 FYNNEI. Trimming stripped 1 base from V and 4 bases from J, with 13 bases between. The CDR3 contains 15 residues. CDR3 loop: CASSEVRESVYGYTF. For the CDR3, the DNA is TGTGCCAGCAGTGAAGTGCGAGAGAGCGTCTATGGCTACACCTTC. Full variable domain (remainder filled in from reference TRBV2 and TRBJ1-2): EPEVTQTPSHQVTQMGQEVILRCVPISNHLYFYWYRQILGQKVEFLVSFYNNEISEKSEIFDDQFSVERPDGSNFTLKIRSTKLEDSAMYFCASSEVRESVYGYTFGSGTRLTVV.

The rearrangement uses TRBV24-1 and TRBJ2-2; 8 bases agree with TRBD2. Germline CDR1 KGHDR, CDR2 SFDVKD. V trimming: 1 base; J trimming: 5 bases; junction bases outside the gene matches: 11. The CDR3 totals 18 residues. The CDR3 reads CATSDLRLAGPSTGELFF. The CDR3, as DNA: TGTGCCACCAGTGATTTAAGGCTAGCGGGCCCTTCAACCGGGGAGCTGTTTTTT.

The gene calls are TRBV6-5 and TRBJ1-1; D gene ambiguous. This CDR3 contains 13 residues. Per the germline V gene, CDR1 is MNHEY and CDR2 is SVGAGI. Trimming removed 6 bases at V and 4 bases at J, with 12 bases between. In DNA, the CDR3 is TGTGCCAGCAGGACAACCCTTCTCACTGAAGCTTTCTTT. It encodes CASRTTLLTEAFF.

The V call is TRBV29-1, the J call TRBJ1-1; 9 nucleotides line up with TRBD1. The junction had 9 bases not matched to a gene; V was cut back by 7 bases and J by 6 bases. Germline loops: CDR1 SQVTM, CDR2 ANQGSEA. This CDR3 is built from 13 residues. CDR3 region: CSAPQGAFAEAFF. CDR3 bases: TGCAGCGCCCCACAGGGGGCGTTCGCTGAAGCTTTCTTT.

This CDR3 reads CASSLAGPNEQFF. Here the CDR3 DNA reads TGCGCCAGCAGTCTAGCGGGACCCAATGAGCAGTTCTTC. The rearrangement joins TRBV10-1 to TRBJ2-1; 9 nucleotides match TRBD2. J was trimmed by 6 bases and V by 5 bases; bases with no gene match: 2. This CDR3 spans 13 amino acids. Germline CDR1 and CDR2: WNHNN and SYGVQD (reference sequence).

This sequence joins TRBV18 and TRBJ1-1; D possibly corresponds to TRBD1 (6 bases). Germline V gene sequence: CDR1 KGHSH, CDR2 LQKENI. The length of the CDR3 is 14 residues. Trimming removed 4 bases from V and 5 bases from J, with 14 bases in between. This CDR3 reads CASSQDSYRTEAFF. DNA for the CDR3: TGTGCCAGCTCACAGGACAGCTATAGGACTGAAGCTTTCTTT. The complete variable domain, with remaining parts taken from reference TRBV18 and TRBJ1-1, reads NAGVMQNPRHLVRRRGQEARLRCSPMKGHSHVYWYRQLPEEGLKFMVYLQKENIIDESGMPKERFSAEFPKEGPSILRIQQVVRGDSAAYFCASSQDSYRTEAFFGQGTRLTVV.

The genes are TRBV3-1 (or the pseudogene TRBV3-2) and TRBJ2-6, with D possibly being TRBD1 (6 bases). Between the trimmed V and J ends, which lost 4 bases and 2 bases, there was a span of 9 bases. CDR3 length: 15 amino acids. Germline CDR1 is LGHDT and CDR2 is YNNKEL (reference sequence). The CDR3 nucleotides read TGTGCCAGCAGCCCCAGGGGACCTGGGGCCAACGTCCTGACTTTC. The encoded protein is CASSPRGPGANVLTF.

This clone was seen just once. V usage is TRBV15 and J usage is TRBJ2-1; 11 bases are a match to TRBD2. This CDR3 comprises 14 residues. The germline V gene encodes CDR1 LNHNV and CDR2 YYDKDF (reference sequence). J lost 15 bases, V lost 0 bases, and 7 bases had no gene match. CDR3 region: CATSRDQLAGEGFF. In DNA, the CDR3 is TGTGCCACCAGCAGAGATCAACTAGCGGGAGAGGGGTTCTTC. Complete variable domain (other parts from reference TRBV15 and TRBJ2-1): DAMVIQNPRYQVTQFGKPVTLSCSQTLNHNVMYWYQQKSSQAPKLLFHYYDKDFNNEADTPDNFQSRRPNTSFCFLDIRSPGLGDTAMYLCATSRDQLAGEGFFGPGTRLTVL.

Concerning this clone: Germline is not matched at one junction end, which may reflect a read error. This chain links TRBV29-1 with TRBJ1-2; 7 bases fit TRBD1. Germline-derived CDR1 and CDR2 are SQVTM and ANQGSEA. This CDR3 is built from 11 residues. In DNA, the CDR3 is TGCAGCGTTGAATCCGCGGGACAGCCATCCTTC. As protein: CSVESAGQPSF. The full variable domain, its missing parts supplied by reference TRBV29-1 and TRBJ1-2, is SAVISQKPSRDICQRGTSLTIQCQVDSQVTMMFWYRQQPGQSLTLIATANQGSEATYESGFVIDKFPISRPNLTFSTLTVSNMSPEDSSIYLCSVESAGQPSFGSGTRLTVV.

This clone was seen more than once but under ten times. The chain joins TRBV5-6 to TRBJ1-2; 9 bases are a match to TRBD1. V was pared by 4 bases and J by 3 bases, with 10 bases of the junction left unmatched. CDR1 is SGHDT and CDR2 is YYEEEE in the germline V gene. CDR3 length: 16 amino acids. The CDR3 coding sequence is TGTGCCAGCAGCGCACCACAGGGGGCTCTTTACTATGGCTACACCTTC. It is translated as CASSAPQGALYYGYTF.

The CDR3 reads CASSGQGATYEQYF. The CDR3 bases are TGTGCCAGCAGTGGACAGGGGGCCACCTACGAGCAGTACTTC. This chain uses TRBV2 with TRBJ2-7; TRBD1 agrees at 10 bases. The V segment lost 4 bases and the J segment 2 bases; nucleotides outside the gene matches: 2. Looked up from germline, CDR1 is SNHLY and CDR2 is FYNNEI. This CDR3 contains 14 residues.